One and the same sample provided the 22 T cell receptor beta chains below, sequenced in a study of OX40 agonist ivuxolimab in advanced cancers. Generated by immunoSEQ multiplex PCR, the TCRdb table keeps only in-frame clones and is missing some. Here the sample spans around 98,000 clones, 70% to 90% being singletons. This material consisted of CD4+ or CD8+ T cells sorted from blood, taken in a trial of the OX40 agonist ivuxolimab. These receptors were collected from an adult with an advanced solid tumor such as melanoma, head and neck, liver or kidney cancer.

This chain links TRBV9 with TRBJ2-3, with 9 bases identical to TRBD2. This CDR3 spans 16 amino acids. The J segment lost 2 bases and the V segment lost 0 bases, leaving 4 bases of the junction unmatched. CDR1 SGDLS and CDR2 YYNGEE come from the germline V gene. The CDR3 region is CASSVGRGGLTDTQYF. CDR3 sequence (DNA): TGTGCCAGCAGCGTAGGGCGGGGGGGGCTCACAGATACGCAGTATTTT.

J is TRBJ2-2 and V is TRBV2; D gene unclear. This CDR3 has 12 residues. Trimming cost V 7 bases and J 1 base, with 4 bases left between them. CDR1 SNHLY and CDR2 FYNNEI come from the germline V gene. CDR3 nucleotide sequence: TGTGCCAGCATAGAGAACACCGGGGAGCTGTTTTTT. Protein sequence: CASIENTGELFF.

This chain connects TRBV9 to TRBJ1-6, with D perhaps TRBD1 (6 bases). Germline assignment: CDR1 SGDLS and CDR2 YYNGEE. V dropped 7 bases and J dropped 0 bases, with 14 bases sitting between them. This CDR3 is built from 16 residues. The CDR3: CASAAGASSYNSPLHF. In DNA, the CDR3 is TGTGCCAGCGCGGCGGGGGCTAGCTCCTATAATTCACCCCTCCACTTT.

The V gene is TRBV4-1, the J gene TRBJ1-1; 9 positions match TRBD1. CDR3 length: 14 amino acids. V dropped 2 bases and J dropped 3; count of bases not matched to a gene: 1. The germline CDR1 and CDR2 sequences are MGHRA and YSYEKL. This chain's CDR3 is CASSQRQGDTEAFF. CDR3 nucleotide sequence: TGCGCCAGCAGCCAACGACAGGGGGACACTGAAGCTTTCTTT.

The sample holds one count of this clone. V usage is TRBV6-6 and J usage is TRBJ2-2; 9 bases agree with TRBD2. The CDR3 consists of 15 residues. The germline gives CDR1 MNHNY, CDR2 SVGAGI (reference sequence). Trimming removed 5 bases from V and 4 bases from J; junction bases left unmatched: 5. The CDR3 DNA sequence: TGTGCCAGCAGTCGCGGGGGGGCGGGCACCGGGGAGCTGTTTTTT. The encoded protein is CASSRGGAGTGELFF.

The rearrangement links TRBV6-5 to TRBJ1-1; D is undetermined. Looked up from germline, CDR1 is MNHEY and CDR2 is SVGAGI. V dropped 6 bases and J dropped 12 bases, with 20 bases sitting between them. This CDR3 is 13 amino acids long. As DNA, the CDR3 is TGTGCCAGCAGACATGAGGTTACCGGGCAGACTTTCTTT. Protein product: CASRHEVTGQTFF.

This chain links TRBV7-9 with TRBJ1-1; the D gene is possibly TRBD1 (6 bases). The CDR3 has 12 amino acids. The germline V gene encodes CDR1 SEHNR and CDR2 FQNEAQ (reference sequence). Trimming pared 4 bases from V and 10 bases from J, leaving 13 bases between. The CDR3 loop is CASSSSDSPAFF. The CDR3 DNA is TGTGCCAGCAGCTCCTCGGACAGCCCAGCTTTCTTT.

The chain has TRBV5-1 and TRBJ2-6; D might be TRBD1 (5 bases). V was cut by 4 bases and J by 1 base, with 12 bases left in between. Germline V lookup: CDR1 SGHRS, CDR2 YFSETQ. This CDR3 has 16 residues. The CDR3 coding sequence is TGCGCCAGCAGCGGGGCTGCAGGGTCTGGGGCCAACGTCCTGACTTTC. Its translation is CASSGAAGSGANVLTF.

In regard to this clone: One junction end disagrees with the germline gene, perhaps due to a read error. This specimen includes other DNA sequences encoding the same CDR3. The rearrangement uses TRBV2 and TRBJ2-5; D remains unclear. This CDR3 has 13 residues. Germline lookup yields CDR1 SNHLY and CDR2 FYNNEI. CDR3 sequence (DNA): TGTGCTAGCAGTGAAGGATTTCGAGAGACCCAGTACTTC. It translates to CASSEGFRETQYF.

The chain uses TRBV7-9 and TRBJ1-2, with D possibly matching TRBD1 (6 bases). The germline gives CDR1 SEHNR, CDR2 FQNEAQ (reference sequence). The germline V and J ends were trimmed by 6 bases and 4 bases, with 18 bases remaining between them. The CDR3 is made up of 15 amino acids. The CDR3 spells CASSQQGPGLYGYTF. In DNA form, the CDR3 reads TGTGCCAGCAGTCAACAGGGACCTGGACTCTATGGCTACACCTTC.

J is TRBJ1-2 and V is TRBV6-4; D is uncertain. Germline values: CDR1 MRHNA, CDR2 SNTAGT. The CDR3 runs 13 residues. Trimming pared 5 bases from V and 0 bases from J, leaving 7 bases between. The CDR3 region is CASSPESNYGYTF. The CDR3 nucleotides read TGTGCCAGCAGTCCTGAATCTAACTATGGCTACACCTTC.

A single count supports this clone. This chain uses TRBV28 with TRBJ1-2; possible D gene TRBD1, 6 bases. The CDR3 sequence is 14 residues long. The germline V gene encodes CDR1 MDHEN and CDR2 SYDVKM. With 5 bases removed from V and 8 bases from J, the gap between germline ends came to 18 bases. The DNA for the CDR3 is TGTGCCAGCAGTCCCCCGGGACAATTGGAAGGCTACACCTTC. This encodes CASSPPGQLEGYTF.

This chain uses TRBV28 with TRBJ1-1, with D maybe TRBD1 (5 bases). Germline V gene data show CDR1 as MDHEN and CDR2 as SYDVKM. The CDR3 spans 16 residues. Trimming took off 4 bases at V and 3 bases at J, with 18 bases between the two ends. The CDR3 nucleotides read TGTGCCAGCAGTTATCCAATATGGGGGAAGGACACTGAAGCTTTCTTT. This sequence encodes CASSYPIWGKDTEAFF.

The chain carries TRBV7-2 and TRBJ1-5; D not certain. With 5 bases removed from V and 4 bases from J, the gap between germline ends came to 9 bases. CDR3 length: 13 residues. Looked up from germline, CDR1 is SGHTA and CDR2 is FQGNSA. The CDR3: CASSPSGNQPQHF. The CDR3 bases are TGTGCCAGCAGCCCAAGTGGTAATCAGCCCCAGCATTTT.

This chain uses TRBV7-2 with TRBJ2-7; no clear D. Germline loops: CDR1 SGHTA, CDR2 FQGNSA. This CDR3 has 13 amino acids. Trimming cost V 1 base and J 4 bases, with 8 bases left between them. This CDR3 reads CASSLEQGYEQYF. The CDR3 DNA sequence: TGTGCCAGCAGCTTAGAACAAGGTTACGAGCAGTACTTC. The whole variable domain, remainder taken from reference TRBV7-2 and TRBJ2-7, is GAGVSQSPSNKVTEKGKDVELRCDPISGHTALYWYRQSLGQGLEFLIYFQGNSAPDKSGLPSDRFSAERTGGSVSTLTIQRTQQEDSAVYLCASSLEQGYEQYFGPGTRLTVT.

The chain carries TRBV7-2 and TRBJ1-2, with a weak D call TRBD1 (5 bases). Germline CDR1 reads SGHTA; CDR2 reads FQGNSA. V was shortened by 1 base and J by 0 bases, with 6 bases between the two germline ends. The CDR3 consists of 14 residues. The CDR3 DNA follows: TGTGCCAGCAGCTTAGACAGGTCTAACTATGGCTACACCTTC. Its translation: CASSLDRSNYGYTF.

This chain uses TRBV6-5 with TRBJ2-3; D is uncertain. The CDR3 is 13 residues long. V shed 2 bases and J shed 8 bases, with 11 bases lying between them. Germline V lookup: CDR1 MNHEY, CDR2 SVGAGI. In DNA form, the CDR3 reads TGTGCCAGCAGTTACGATCCGGCCGGTACGCAGTATTTT. Its protein is CASSYDPAGTQYF.

The J gene is TRBJ1-3, the V gene TRBV19, with D uncertain. Trimming left V 3 bases short and J 1 base short, with 4 bases between. Germline loops: CDR1 LNHDA, CDR2 SQIVND (reference sequence). This CDR3 is 13 amino acids long. In DNA form, the CDR3 reads TGTGCCAGTAGTATGGAATCTGGAAACACCATATATTTT. Its translation: CASSMESGNTIYF. Full variable domain (rest looked up from reference TRBV19 and TRBJ1-3): DGGITQSPKYLFRKEGQNVTLSCEQNLNHDAMYWYRQDPGQGLRLIYYSQIVNDFQKGDIAEGYSVSREKKESFPLTVTSAQKNPTAFYLCASSMESGNTIYFGEGSWLTVV.

This clone has only a few counts. The chain employs TRBV6-6 and TRBJ1-1, with D unresolved. V was trimmed by 6 bases and J by 1 base, leaving 6 bases between them. CDR1 and CDR2 (germline): MNHNY, SVGAGI (reference sequence). The CDR3 spans 12 residues. The CDR3: CASRRENTEAFF. The CDR3 DNA reads as TGTGCCAGCAGGAGGGAGAACACTGAAGCTTTCTTT.

The chain has TRBV7-2 and TRBJ1-5, with D perhaps TRBD1 (5 bases). The V gene's germline CDR1 is SGHTA and CDR2 FQGNSA. V lost 3 bases and J lost 5, with 8 bases in between. CDR3 size: 13 residues. The CDR3 DNA sequence: TGTGCCAGCAGCTTGACAGATCATCAGCCCCAGCATTTT. This translates into CASSLTDHQPQHF.

The V gene is TRBV5-4, the J gene TRBJ2-5; 7 bases fit TRBD1. The CDR3 is 14 amino acids. Germline V gene lookup returns CDR1 SGHNT and CDR2 YYREEE (reference sequence). V was clipped by 2 bases and J by 5 bases; unmatched bases: 6. Here the CDR3 reads CASSLGQARETQYF. The CDR3 bases are TGTGCCAGCAGCTTAGGACAGGCGAGGGAGACCCAGTACTTC. Combining the CDR3 with reference TRBV5-4 and TRBJ2-5 gives the whole variable domain ETGVTQSPTHLIKTRGQQVTLRCSSQSGHNTVSWYQQALGQGPQFIFQYYREEENGRGNFPPRFSGLQFPNYSSELNVNALELDDSALYLCASSLGQARETQYFGPGTRLLVL.

The table lists this clone with a few counts. V gene TRBV18 combines with J gene TRBJ2-7, with 8 bases matching TRBD1. The CDR3 covers 17 residues. Trimming at V came to 4 bases and at J to 2 bases, leaving 13 bases not matched to a gene. Per germline, CDR1 KGHSH and CDR2 LQKENI. The DNA of the CDR3 is TGTGCCAGCTCACTTGGACAGGGCAAAGGAGCAGCCTACGAGCAGTACTTC. Residues: CASSLGQGKGAAYEQYF. The full variable domain, rest sourced from reference TRBV18 and TRBJ2-7, is NAGVMQNPRHLVRRRGQEARLRCSPMKGHSHVYWYRQLPEEGLKFMVYLQKENIIDESGMPKERFSAEFPKEGPSILRIQQVVRGDSAAYFCASSLGQGKGAAYEQYFGPGTRLTVT.